This T cell receptor beta chain was recorded in a study of cytomegalovirus exposure and HLA in healthy donors listed by TCRdb under 2017. With regard to the full study: An earlier analysis of roughly 500 of the donors reported 276 Gb of sequence data and 117 million unique TCR beta sequences obtained from roughly 180 million T cells. An early release covering about 600 HLA-typed donors comprised 250 to 350 gigabases of sequencing data and tens of millions of unique TCR sequences. Of the 398 genotyped donors, over 65% fell in the genetic ancestry cluster associated with self-reported Caucasian donors. The aim of the study was to test whether cataloging public T cell receptors could identify signatures of past pathogen exposure. The study used immunosequencing to profile the T cell repertoires of more than 650 subjects and linked those repertoires to cytomegalovirus serostatus. Besides the first cohort of 500 to 700 subjects, a separate validation cohort made up of 95 to 150 different subjects was used. To predict cytomegalovirus infection status, the study brought together high-throughput TCR immunosequencing, statistical association of individual TCRs with disease status, and machine learning. A later analysis re-examined previously published TCR beta repertoires from roughly 720 donors and added high-resolution HLA genotyping to investigate patterns of TCR occurrence. The later analysis used no new phenotypic data to find candidate immune exposures, relying instead on TCR beta sequences and their occurrence across donors. An earlier analysis of several hundred of the donors applied high-throughput TCR beta sequencing to assess whether each TCR beta V gene segment acted as functional or pseudogenic. Donor age, sex, ethnicity and CMV serostatus were compiled alongside the repertoire data. A later genetic analysis used genome-wide SNP genotypes for 398 of the 666 donors, treating that subset as a discovery cohort. All discovery cohort repertoires had been generated on a single sequencing platform. Both class I and class II loci were covered by HLA typing, at four-digit resolution. Typing coverage varied by locus: 629-630 donors for A, B, C, DRB1 and DQB1; approximately 500 for DQA1; around 610 for DPA1; more than 450 for DPB1. Several DR-DQ haplotypes were treated as single units for association and clustering because of strong linkage in the cohort. Among under 450 genotyped donors of the cohort, an average of approximately 240,000 unique TCR beta nucleotide sequences were sequenced per donor, roughly 20% of them non-productive. The full study reports these points: A later analysis associated about 18,000 TCR beta sequences with specific HLA alleles at a false discovery rate of 0.05. A further reported finding was that TCR beta sequences accurately predicted the HLA-A and HLA-B alleles for most subjects in the first cohort. A cluster of highly shared sequence variants was judged likely to be a technical artifact of the sequencing pipeline. A few of the identified cytomegalovirus-associated TCR beta chains were confirmed in vitro to be specific for cytomegalovirus antigens. Because HLA typing was missing for some donors at each locus, association tests included only the typed subset. In a later analysis, TCR association rates were found to vary across HLA loci, with the most associated TCRs seen for DRB1 alleles and the fewest for HLA-C alleles. A later analysis reported that several top co-occurrence clusters appeared linked to parvovirus B19, influenza, CMV and Epstein-Barr virus. Compared with equally common non-associated chains, HLA-associated TCR beta chains in a later analysis were more clonally expanded and had lower generation probabilities. In a later genetic analysis, a missense DCLRE1C variant was associated with V-gene and J-gene trimming of TCR beta chains, and the association was replicated in an independent cohort. CMV serostatus was the only immune exposure information available for the cohort. Because the 87-base-pair reads could not distinguish some IMGT-functional V segments, including TRBV6-2 and TRBV6-3, those segments were excluded. The authors suggested that the approach could potentially be generalized to other disease states and immunological phenotypes. The classifier was reported to diagnose cytomegalovirus status with high specificity and sensitivity in both the original cohort and the validation cohort. Most CMV-associated TCR beta chains appeared to be HLA-restricted in a later analysis, and the HLA associations seemed to be driven largely by CMV exposure. While some public TCRs were present in many individuals, most TCR sequences turned up only very rarely across donors. This cohort had only TCR beta chains sequenced, and the lack of alpha or paired-chain data limited which features could be detected. Linkage disequilibrium might explain the correlated functional status among segregating V segments, but an unknown experimental factor could not be ruled out. The study listed approximately 150 TCR beta chains as associated with cytomegalovirus. Compared with the 666-donor mean, donors in an Asian-associated ancestry cluster had fewer N-insertions in productive TCRs, according to a later genetic analysis. Roughly uniform sequencing depth across donors was assumed in presence/absence analyses, although this assumption may not hold. Roughly 17 rarely observed V segments, including chromosome 9 orphons, were excluded from the earlier analysis of approximately 500 of the donors because counts were too low. Broadly in line with IMGT annotations, most TCR beta V segments showed up in productive rearrangements about 90% or about 30% of the time in an earlier analysis of around 600 of the donors. When HLA alleles, especially DR and DQ, strongly co-occurred, attributing TCR associations to individual alleles was difficult.

Library method: the immunoSEQ multiplex PCR assay. For the multiplex PCR, a mixture combining 60 forward primers for TCR Vbeta segments and 13 reverse primers for TCR Jbeta segments was used. The CDR3 region of rearranged TCR beta genes was amplified from genomic DNA by a multiplex PCR assay. Amplified TCR beta libraries were sequenced as 87-base-pair reads on the Illumina HiSeq System. Concerning the study's data processing: A later analysis tallied approximately 87 million unique TCR beta chains across the 666 repertoires, and some 10 million of those chains were shared by two or more donors. A nearest-neighbor algorithm error-corrected the raw reads and collapsed the reads into unique sequences, merging closely related sequences to remove PCR and sequencing errors. CDR3 sequences were aligned to IMGT reference sequences to assign V, D and J gene segments. Each retained sequence needed at least a six-nucleotide match to both a V gene segment and a J gene segment. Rearrangements were called productive when the CDR3 lacked stop codons and stayed in frame with V and J; all others were non-productive. CDR3 was defined by IMGT convention, running from the second conserved V-encoded cysteine to the conserved J-encoded phenylalanine. In an earlier analysis of more than 550 of the donors, sequences lacking an unambiguous match to a single V gene segment were excluded. An earlier analysis of over 450 of the donors classified V segments as functional when productive rearrangements were above 56.7% and as segregating when the standard deviation between donors was above 5%. A statistical classification framework was built for diagnosing cytomegalovirus status from the catalog of TCR beta chain sequences. A later analysis assigned V and J genes by comparing TCR nucleotide sequences with IMGT/GENE-DB human TR gene sequences. The TCRdist pipeline was used in a later analysis to assign CDR3 sequences and most-parsimonious VDJ recombination scenarios. In a later analysis, each TCR beta chain was defined by its CDR3 amino acid sequence together with its V-gene family, and reads without a unique V-gene family were excluded. As a way to deal with suspected cross-contamination and a sequencing artifact, a later analysis dropped 450 to 600 nucleotide sequences that were highly shared and had low generation probability. A later analysis calculated a clonal expansion index for each public chain from normalized within-repertoire ranks of inferred template counts. In a later analysis, generation probabilities were computed with a VDJ recombination model fitted to out-of-frame rearrangements, and the resulting probabilities were checked against IGoR. In a later analysis, TCR-TCR, TCR-HLA and TCR-CMV co-occurrence was scored with hypergeometric tests, and a repertoire-size bias correction was applied to TCR pairs. To estimate false discovery rates, a later analysis permuted the HLA or CMV assignments 20 times. In a later analysis, co-occurring TCRs were grouped using DBSCAN, and TCRdist sequence similarity was added for clustering within HLA-allele-positive subsets. Co-occurrence clustering excluded repertoires with fewer than 30,000 or more than 120,000 public chains, plus five with anomalous nucleotide sharing. TCRdb retrieved this table from immuneACCESS and kept in-frame rearrangements only. Not all clones are present; in checked studies, unresolved V genes account for under half, and no reason is known for the remainder. The V and J calls and the clone size are those of that table, but D and trimming were determined from the DNA. The sample has 120,000 to 150,000 clones on record, 88% of them singletons. The ten largest make up roughly 0.5% of the sample.

In total, approximately 700 healthy bone marrow donors made up the cohort. At the time of sampling, all cohort members were nominally healthy, though unrecorded immune exposures were likely present. The donor was CMV seronegative and belonged to the group of 352 seronegative cohort members. A peripheral blood sample was collected from each donor, and TCR beta sequencing was performed on peripheral blood mononuclear cells. The Qiagen DNeasy Blood Extraction Kit was used to extract genomic DNA from the blood cell samples. To note about this clone: Its specific antigen is unknown. No qualities accompany the bases; no much larger clone lies one base away.

Measured from the cysteine to the phenylalanine, the CDR3 is 13 residues long. The entry retains the CDR3 DNA only, 39 bases that are in frame from base 1. From V the trimming removes 1 base and from J it removes 6 bases, while the gene matches leave 3 bases of the junction unaccounted for. CDR1 is given as GTSNPN and CDR2 as SVGIG, both from the germline V gene (reference sequence). Specimen: PBMCs. The V and J genes are TRBV30 and TRBJ1-2; 9 bases in between match TRBD1. The TCR was taken from a woman between 35 and 50 years old in good health and CMV-seronegative. The CDR3 reads CAWSARTGDGYTF. The DNA sequence is as follows: TGTGCCTGGAGTGCCCGGACAGGGGATGGCTACACCTTC.